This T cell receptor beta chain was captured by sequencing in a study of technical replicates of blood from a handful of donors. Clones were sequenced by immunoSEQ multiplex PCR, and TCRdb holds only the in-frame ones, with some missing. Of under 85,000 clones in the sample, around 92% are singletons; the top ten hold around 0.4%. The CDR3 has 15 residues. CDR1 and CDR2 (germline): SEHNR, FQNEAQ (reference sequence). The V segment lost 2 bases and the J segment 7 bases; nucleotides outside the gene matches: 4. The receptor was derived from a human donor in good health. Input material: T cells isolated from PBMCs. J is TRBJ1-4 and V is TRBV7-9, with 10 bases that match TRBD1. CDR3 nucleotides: TGTGCCAGCAGCTTATATCGGGACAGGGGTGAAAAACTGTTTTTT. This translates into CASSLYRDRGEKLFF.